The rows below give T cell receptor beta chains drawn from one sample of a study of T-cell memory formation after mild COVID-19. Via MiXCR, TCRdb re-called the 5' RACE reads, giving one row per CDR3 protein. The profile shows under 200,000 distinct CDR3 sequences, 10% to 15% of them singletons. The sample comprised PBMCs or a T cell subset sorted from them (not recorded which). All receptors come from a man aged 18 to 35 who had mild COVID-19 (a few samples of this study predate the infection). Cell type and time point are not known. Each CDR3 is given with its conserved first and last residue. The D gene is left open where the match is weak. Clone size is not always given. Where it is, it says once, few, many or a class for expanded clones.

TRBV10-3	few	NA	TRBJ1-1	TGTGCCATCAACCGGGACTCCCGGAACACTGAAGCTTTCTTT	CAINRDSRNTEAFF
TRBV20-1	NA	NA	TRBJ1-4	TGCAGTGCACCCGGGACTCTAACTAATGAAAAACTGTTTTTT	CSAPGTLTNEKLFF
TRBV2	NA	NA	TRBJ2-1	TGTGCCAGCAGTGAAGTGAGCTCCTACAATGAGCAGTTCTTC	CASSEVSSYNEQFF
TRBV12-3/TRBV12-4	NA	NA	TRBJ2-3	TGTGCCAGCTTAGCGGCCCTTAGCACAGATACGCAGTATTTT	CASLAALSTDTQYF
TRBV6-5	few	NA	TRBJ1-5	TGTGCCAGCAGTGCGACGGGGGGCGACGGTCAGCCCCAGCATTTT	CASSATGGDGQPQHF
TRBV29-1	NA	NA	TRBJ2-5	TGCAGCGTTGAAGTCAGTCCAGGTAGTGAGACCCAGTACTTC	CSVEVSPGSETQYF
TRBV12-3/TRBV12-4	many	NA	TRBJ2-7	TGTGCCAGCAGTTTTTCCCTGGGGGAGCAGTACTTC	CASSFSLGEQYF
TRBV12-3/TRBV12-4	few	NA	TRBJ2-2	TGTGCCAGCAGTTCGGGGGAAGCCGGGGAGCTGTTTTTT	CASSSGEAGELFF
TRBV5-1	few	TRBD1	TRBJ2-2	TGCGCCAGCAGCTCCCCCGGGACAGGGGCCGGGGAGCTGTTTTTT	CASSSPGTGAGELFF
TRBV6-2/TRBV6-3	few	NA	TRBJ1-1	TGTGCCAGCACCCCCGCGGTGGTCGAAACTGAAGCTTTCTTT	CASTPAVVETEAFF
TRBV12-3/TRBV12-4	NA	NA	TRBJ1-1	TGTGCCAGCAGTTTTGGGGGTGCTGAAGCTTTCTTT	CASSFGGAEAFF
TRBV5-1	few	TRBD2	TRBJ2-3	TGCGCCAGCAGCTCCACCAGGACTAGCGGTGAAACAGATACGCAGTATTTT	CASSSTRTSGETDTQYF
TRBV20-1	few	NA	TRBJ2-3	TGCAGTGCGGGGGACTCCTCCACAGATACGCAGTATTTT	CSAGDSSTDTQYF
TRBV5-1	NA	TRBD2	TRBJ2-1	TGCGCCAGCAGCTTCCGGCTAGCGGTGATCAATGAGCAGTTCTTC	CASSFRLAVINEQFF
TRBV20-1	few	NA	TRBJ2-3	TGCAGTGCTAGAGATAGTGCAGATACGCAGTATTTT	CSARDSADTQYF
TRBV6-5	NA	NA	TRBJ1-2	TGTGCCAGCAGTGATTACAGGAGCTGCACCTTC	CASSDYRSCTF
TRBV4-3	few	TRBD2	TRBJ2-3	TGCGCCAGCAGCCCGTCAGCGGGGGCGGGTGATACGCAGTATTTT	CASSPSAGAGDTQYF
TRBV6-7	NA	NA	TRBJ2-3	TGTGCCAGCAGGGCGGACAGCACAGATACGCAGTATTTT	CASRADSTDTQYF
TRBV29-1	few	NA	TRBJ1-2	TGCAGCGTTGAAGCGGTTAGGGGAGGGTATGGCTACACCTTC	CSVEAVRGGYGYTF
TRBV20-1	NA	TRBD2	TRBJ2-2	TGCAGTGTGGGGACTAGTTACACCGGGGAGCTGTTTTTT	CSVGTSYTGELFF
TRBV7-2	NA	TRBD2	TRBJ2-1	TGTGCCAGCAGCCTTAACCCCGGGACTACCGAGTTCTTC	CASSLNPGTTEFF
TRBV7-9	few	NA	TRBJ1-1	TGTGCCAGCAGCTTGACAAGTGTGAACACTGAAGCTTTCTTT	CASSLTSVNTEAFF
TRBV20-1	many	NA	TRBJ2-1	TGCAGTGCTAGAGACGGGAAGTTGTCCTACAATGAGCAGTTCTTC	CSARDGKLSYNEQFF
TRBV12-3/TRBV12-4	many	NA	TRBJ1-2	TGTGCCAGCAGTTTCGGGGAAGACTATGGCTACACCTTC	CASSFGEDYGYTF
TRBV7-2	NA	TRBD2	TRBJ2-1	TGTGCCAGCAGCTTCCGGACTAGCGGGGGGCCGGCTTACAATGAGCAGTTCTTC	CASSFRTSGGPAYNEQFF